This T cell receptor (beta chain) was identified during a study of blood T cell repertoires in COVID-19. Turning to the study itself: Acute and convalescent COVID-19 specimens originated in the United States, Italy and Spain.

J gave up 6 bases and V 3 bases, and 6 bases lay outside the gene matches. This CDR3 region has 15 residues. Looked up from germline, CDR1 is ENHRY and CDR2 is SYGVKD. Per the original methods: Amplifying reference gene primers gave estimates of nucleated cell counts. Sequencing was performed with immunoSEQ multiplex PCR; in TCRdb, only in-frame clones are kept and a portion is missing. Clone size and V and J calls were adopted from that table, with D and trimming inferred from the DNA. The sample records around 270,000 clones, less than 90% being singletons. This chain uses TRBV10-3 with TRBJ1-1; 11 bases are shared with TRBD1. This sequence was found in a man in his thirties or forties with active or convalescent COVID-19. The sample comprised peripheral blood. The CDR3 sequence is CAISEQDRGLAEAFF. The CDR3 coding sequence is TGTGCCATCAGTGAACAGGACAGGGGGCTCGCTGAAGCTTTCTTT.